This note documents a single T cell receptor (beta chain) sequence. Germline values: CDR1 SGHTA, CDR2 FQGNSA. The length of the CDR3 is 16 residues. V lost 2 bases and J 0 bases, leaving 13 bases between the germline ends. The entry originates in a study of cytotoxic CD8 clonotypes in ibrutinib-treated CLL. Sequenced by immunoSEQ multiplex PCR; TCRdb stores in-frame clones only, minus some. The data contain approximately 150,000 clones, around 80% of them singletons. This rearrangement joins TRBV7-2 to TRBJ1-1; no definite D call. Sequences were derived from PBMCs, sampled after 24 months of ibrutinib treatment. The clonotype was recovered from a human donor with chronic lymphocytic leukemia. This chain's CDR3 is CASSLRRVQMNTEAFF. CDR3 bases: TGTGCCAGCAGCTTAAGGCGGGTTCAAATGAACACTGAAGCTTTCTTT.